These 25 T cell receptor beta chains were all obtained from the same sample, sequenced in a study of T cell responses to AZD1222 COVID-19 vaccine. Assay: immunoSEQ multiplex PCR; the TCRdb copy retains only in-frame clones and omits some. The data contain about 140,000 clones, roughly 90% of them singletons. The source material was peripheral blood, sampled on day 0 of AZD1222 vaccination. The source is an adult in good health.

The chain links TRBV28 to TRBJ2-1; TRBD2 might be the D (6 bases). The CDR3 is 15 residues long. The germline V gene encodes CDR1 MDHEN and CDR2 SYDVKM. V lost 2 bases and J 3 bases, leaving 11 bases between the germline ends. The CDR3 loop reads CASSLGGRNYNEQFF. The CDR3 DNA follows: TGTGCCAGCAGTTTAGGGGGGAGGAACTACAATGAGCAGTTCTTC.

The chain is built from TRBV15 and TRBJ1-3, with D tentatively TRBD1 (5 bases). The CDR3 covers 23 residues. Germline V gene data show CDR1 as LNHNV and CDR2 as YYDKDF (reference sequence). V was clipped by 3 bases and J by 1 base, with 34 bases between them. The chain's CDR3 is CATSSTETLRRDPGKESGNTIYF. CDR3 coding DNA: TGTGCCACCAGCAGCACCGAGACCCTTCGGCGGGACCCAGGAAAGGAATCTGGAAACACCATATATTTT.

The chain carries TRBV7-2 and TRBJ2-2, with 11 bases that match TRBD2. J gave up 1 base and V 2 bases, and 6 bases lay outside the gene matches. The CDR3 totals 18 residues. Germline V gives CDR1 SGHTA, CDR2 FQGNSA. CDR3 DNA: TGTGCCAGCAGCTTAATCGCAACTAGCGGGGGGAACACCGGGGAGCTGTTTTTT. This encodes CASSLIATSGGNTGELFF.

The chain employs TRBV5-4 and TRBJ2-5; 8 nucleotides line up with TRBD2. The J segment lost 2 bases and the V segment lost 4 bases, leaving 4 bases of the junction unmatched. CDR3 length: 14 amino acids. Germline CDR1 and CDR2: SGHNT and YYREEE (reference sequence). The CDR3 spells CASSRGGPQETQYF. The CDR3 DNA is TGTGCCAGCAGCCGCGGGGGGCCTCAAGAGACCCAGTACTTC. Drawing the rest from reference TRBV5-4 and TRBJ2-5, the complete variable domain is ETGVTQSPTHLIKTRGQQVTLRCSSQSGHNTVSWYQQALGQGPQFIFQYYREEENGRGNFPPRFSGLQFPNYSSELNVNALELDDSALYLCASSRGGPQETQYFGPGTRLLVL.

The rearrangement uses TRBV14 and TRBJ1-2, with D hard to call. This CDR3 spans 16 amino acids. Germline loops: CDR1 SGHDN, CDR2 FVKESK. Deletions cut 0 bases from V and 3 bases from J, with 14 bases between. The CDR3 here is CASSQEKNYRDYGYTF. Here the CDR3 DNA reads TGTGCCAGCAGCCAAGAGAAGAACTATCGGGACTATGGCTACACCTTC.

CDR3 in amino acids: CASSLNGGLAGDEQYF. The CDR3 DNA follows: TGTGCCAGCAGCTTAAATGGTGGACTAGCGGGAGACGAGCAGTACTTC. This sequence joins TRBV7-3 and TRBJ2-7, with 13 bases that match TRBD2. The V segment lost 1 base and the J segment 5 bases; nucleotides outside the gene matches: 5. The CDR3 contains 16 residues. Germline-derived CDR1 and CDR2 are SGHTA and FQGTGA.

This chain connects TRBV12-3 or TRBV12-4 to TRBJ1-2; tentative D call: TRBD1 (6 bases). CDR3 size: 13 residues. Trimming removed 3 bases from V and 7 bases from J, with 12 bases in between. This CDR3 reads CASSLTQGVGYTF. The CDR3 coding sequence is TGTGCCAGCAGTTTGACACAGGGAGTTGGCTACACCTTC.

V is TRBV5-4 and J is TRBJ1-2; D remains unclear. This CDR3 is built from 15 residues. Germline CDR1 SGHNT, CDR2 YYREEE (reference sequence). Trimming shortened V by 0 bases and J by 7 bases, and 16 bases separated the two germline ends. This CDR3 reads CASSLGTQPWGGYTF. CDR3 DNA sequence: TGTGCCAGCAGCTTGGGGACCCAGCCCTGGGGTGGCTACACCTTC.

This clone was observed a single time. The gene calls are TRBV2 and TRBJ1-5; 8 nucleotides align to TRBD1. The V gene's germline CDR1 is SNHLY and CDR2 FYNNEI. V lost 6 bases, J lost 6 bases, and 4 bases stayed unmatched. The CDR3 runs to 13 residues. CDR3 sequence reads: CASRTTGVQPQHF. Written as DNA, the CDR3 is TGTGCCAGCAGGACGACAGGGGTTCAGCCCCAGCATTTT. The whole variable domain, remainder taken from reference TRBV2 and TRBJ1-5, is EPEVTQTPSHQVTQMGQEVILRCVPISNHLYFYWYRQILGQKVEFLVSFYNNEISEKSEIFDDQFSVERPDGSNFTLKIRSTKLEDSAMYFCASRTTGVQPQHFGDGTRLSIL.

This chain connects TRBV7-3 to TRBJ2-5; TRBD2 agrees at 11 bases. This CDR3 region has 15 residues. CDR1 SGHTA and CDR2 FQGTGA come from the germline V gene. V lost 7 bases, J lost 4 bases, and 8 bases stayed unmatched. The chain's CDR3 is CASTISGGAGETQYF. CDR3 coding DNA: TGTGCCAGCACCATTAGCGGGGGGGCCGGAGAGACCCAGTACTTC.

This clone appeared a few times. The chain recombines TRBV25-1 with TRBJ2-5; D possibly corresponds to TRBD2 (5 bases). V lost 6 bases and J 1 base, leaving 15 bases between the germline ends. This CDR3 is built from 15 residues. Germline CDR1 reads MGHDK; CDR2 reads SYGVNS. The CDR3 DNA is TGTGCCAGCAGCGAACCTACAAGCGGCCAAGAGACCCAGTACTTC. Encoded protein: CASSEPTSGQETQYF.

The gene calls are TRBV12-5 and TRBJ2-7, with D unresolved. V lost 6 bases and J lost 0, with 15 bases in between. The germline V gene encodes CDR1 LGHNT and CDR2 FRNRAP. The CDR3 covers 15 residues. This CDR3 reads CASGARATSSYEQYF. In DNA form, the CDR3 reads TGTGCTAGTGGGGCCCGGGCCACGAGCTCCTACGAGCAGTACTTC.

The V call is TRBV11-2, the J call TRBJ1-1; D unresolved. Trimming pared 5 bases from V and 1 base from J, leaving 14 bases between. The CDR3 consists of 15 residues. Looked up from germline, CDR1 is SGHAT and CDR2 is FQNNGV. CDR3 region: CASSRRGAGNTEAFF. CDR3 DNA sequence: TGTGCCAGCAGCCGCCGGGGAGCCGGGAACACTGAAGCTTTCTTT.

The gene calls are TRBV25-1 and TRBJ2-7; possibly TRBD2 for D (6 bases). CDR1 MGHDK and CDR2 SYGVNS come from the germline V gene. There are 16 residues in the CDR3. Trimming shortened V by 3 bases and J by 0 bases, and 15 bases separated the two germline ends. DNA of the CDR3: TGTGCCAGCAGTGAGGAGGGCCGAGACCTCTCCTACGAGCAGTACTTC. Residues: CASSEEGRDLSYEQYF.

The rearrangement joins TRBV6-2 or TRBV6-3 to TRBJ2-1; 7 bases map to TRBD2. The germline V gene has CDR1 MNHEY and CDR2 SVGEGT. V trimming: 6 bases; J trimming: 10 bases; junction bases outside the gene matches: 21. The CDR3 loop spans 17 amino acids. The CDR3, as DNA: TGTGCCAGCAGCCTGTTGGGAGGGATAGGCATGAGGAACGAGCAGTTCTTC. Its translation: CASSLLGGIGMRNEQFF.

The chain carries TRBV5-5 and TRBJ1-5; no reliable D call. Trimming shortened V by 4 bases and J by 3 bases, and 11 bases separated the two germline ends. There are 14 residues in the CDR3. Germline loops: CDR1 SGHKS, CDR2 YYEKEE (reference sequence). The CDR3 sequence: CASSPDGSNQPQHF. CDR3 DNA: TGTGCCAGCAGCCCGGACGGTTCCAATCAGCCCCAGCATTTT.

The chain couples TRBV27 to TRBJ2-7; 9 bases are a match to TRBD2. V dropped 2 bases and J dropped 4; count of bases not matched to a gene: 3. The CDR3 covers 14 residues. Germline CDR1 MNHEY, CDR2 SMNVEV (reference sequence). DNA of the CDR3: TGTGCCAGCAGTTTAGCGGGAGGGCCTTACGAGCAGTACTTC. Translation: CASSLAGGPYEQYF.

This clone was observed a few times. The gene calls are TRBV6-5 and TRBJ1-2; TRBD1 aligns across 9 bases. V gave up 6 bases and J gave up 4 bases; unmatched junction bases: 6. The CDR3 covers 14 residues. CDR1 and CDR2 (germline): MNHEY, SVGAGI. CDR3 DNA sequence: TGTGCCAGCAGACGGGGGACAGGGACCTATGGCTACACCTTC. Amino acid sequence: CASRRGTGTYGYTF.

The chain is built from TRBV6-4 and TRBJ2-6, with D perhaps matching TRBD2 (5 bases). CDR1 MRHNA and CDR2 SNTAGT come from the germline V gene. V was shortened by 0 bases and J by 0 bases, with 6 bases between the two germline ends. The CDR3 extends over 16 amino acids. CDR3 sequence reads: CASSDSGSSGANVLTF. In DNA form, the CDR3 reads TGTGCCAGCAGTGACTCGGGGAGCTCTGGGGCCAACGTCCTGACTTTC.

This sequence joins TRBV11-3 and TRBJ2-2; 9 nucleotides line up with TRBD1. Germline CDR1 reads SGHNT; CDR2 reads YENEEA. Germline trimming cut 5 bases from V and 5 bases from J; bases unmatched to any gene: 6. The CDR3 runs to 15 residues. For the CDR3, the DNA is TGTGCCAGCAGCCCTCAGACAGGGGGAACCGGGGAGCTGTTTTTT. This gives the protein CASSPQTGGTGELFF.

This clone was observed a single time. V is TRBV7-9 and J is TRBJ2-7; D is unclear. The V and J ends lost 1 base and 5 bases respectively, with 9 bases between them. Germline V gene sequence: CDR1 SEHNR, CDR2 FQNEAQ (reference sequence). There are 13 residues in the CDR3. CDR3 nucleotides: TGTGCCAGCAGCTTAGAAGTGTATCACGAGCAGTACTTC. Translating gives CASSLEVYHEQYF.

This chain joins TRBV28 and TRBJ1-2; no clear D. The V end was cut by 5 bases, the J end by 0 bases, with 13 bases between. Germline-derived CDR1 and CDR2 are MDHEN and SYDVKM. The CDR3 has 15 amino acids. This CDR3 reads CASSVGLKANYGYTF. DNA for the CDR3: TGTGCCAGCAGTGTAGGACTCAAAGCTAACTATGGCTACACCTTC.

Only one count was recorded for this clone. CDR3 sequence reads: CASGLGQGGNEQFF. The CDR3 nucleotides read TGTGCTAGTGGCCTAGGGCAGGGTGGGAATGAGCAGTTCTTC. The gene calls are TRBV12-5 and TRBJ2-1; D may be TRBD1 (5 bases). Trimming left V 6 bases short and J 7 bases short, with 16 bases between. There are 14 residues in the CDR3. Germline CDR1 reads LGHNT; CDR2 reads FRNRAP.

CDR3 region: CASSLGPRGSYNEQFF. CDR3 in DNA: TGTGCCAGCAGCTTAGGACCGAGGGGAAGTTACAATGAGCAGTTCTTC. The chain couples TRBV7-9 to TRBJ2-1; the D gene could be TRBD1 or TRBD2 (5 bases each). The CDR3 contains 16 residues. Looked up from germline, CDR1 is SEHNR and CDR2 is FQNEAQ (reference sequence). V lost 1 base, J lost 4 bases, and 14 bases lay in between.

The chain couples TRBV6-2 or TRBV6-3 to TRBJ2-1, with TRBD2 matching over 16 bases. The CDR3 is 19 amino acids. The germline V gene encodes CDR1 MNHEY and CDR2 SVGEGT. Losses at the gene ends were 2 bases for V and 7 bases for J; bases not matched to a gene: 11. Here the CDR3 DNA reads TGTGCCAGCAGTTACCCCCCCGGGACTAGCGGGAGGGCCGGAAATGAGCAGTTCTTC. This sequence encodes CASSYPPGTSGRAGNEQFF.